This TCR beta chain was identified during a study of T cells after yellow fever vaccination. 5'RACE template switching added a universal primer site and UMIs to TCR cDNA. TCRdb reprocessed the 5' RACE reads via MiXCR and lists one record per CDR3 protein. Altogether a few hundred thousand distinct CDR3 sequences are present, 4% to 5.5% being singletons, with the ten largest covering less than 20%. Overall study results and limits: At 95% to 97% for CD4 and just over 85% for CD8, most primary-vaccination clones showed up again after the booster.

The CDR3 spans 15 residues. Germline V gene lookup returns CDR1 ENHRY and CDR2 SYGVKD. V lost 0 bases and J lost 1, with 9 bases in between. A word on this clonotype: Its antigen is still unknown.

The sequencing used PBMCs, collected 15 days after the yellow fever booster vaccination. The TCR was taken from a man between 18 and 35 years old who received the YFV17D yellow fever vaccine. The chain uses TRBV10-3 and TRBJ1-1; the D is unclear. CDR3 region: CAISESGPWNTEAFF. In nucleotides, the CDR3 is TGTGCCATCAGTGAGTCGGGCCCATGGAACACTGAAGCTTTCTTT.